The 25 T cell receptor beta chains in this list originate from one sample, sequenced in a study of blood T cell repertoires in COVID-19 (dated by TCRdb to about 2020). Receptor amplification or capture employed the immunoSEQ multiplex PCR assay. TCRdb provides this immuneACCESS table in a form limited to in-frame rearrangements. Some clones are lacking; in checked studies, under half of them reflect an unresolved V gene, and why the rest are absent is not known. This sample is represented by hundreds of thousands of clones; about 91% of them were singletons. The top ten clones comprise roughly an eighth of the sample. Material: peripheral blood. The receptors here all came from a woman aged 45-65 years with COVID-19, enrolled during active disease.

The chain combines TRBV10-2 with TRBJ2-7; no clear D. The V and J ends lost 7 bases and 2 bases respectively, with 6 bases between them. Germline assignment: CDR1 WSHSY and CDR2 SAAADI. This CDR3 contains 11 residues. The CDR3 loop reads CASTSPYEQYF. In DNA form, the CDR3 reads TGCGCCAGCACCTCCCCCTACGAGCAGTACTTC.

The V gene is TRBV5-4, the J gene TRBJ1-1; D possibly corresponds to TRBD1 (6 bases). Trimming pared 4 bases from V and 6 bases from J, leaving 13 bases between. This CDR3 spans 13 amino acids. Germline CDR1 is SGHNT and CDR2 is YYREEE (reference sequence). The CDR3 sequence is CASSPRGGPEAFF. The DNA for the CDR3 is TGTGCCAGCAGCCCACGGGGGGGCCCTGAAGCTTTCTTT.

The V gene is TRBV5-1, the J gene TRBJ1-5; TRBD1 matches 12 bases. This CDR3 comprises 15 residues. Germline V gene data show CDR1 as SGHRS and CDR2 as YFSETQ. V was clipped by 4 bases and J by 7 bases; unmatched bases: 6. CDR3 coding DNA: TGCGCCAGCAGCCCCGGGACAGGGGGCGAACAGCCCCAGCATTTT. The encoded protein is CASSPGTGGEQPQHF.

The chain links TRBV4-1 to TRBJ1-4, with 8 bases lining up with TRBD1. Germline V lookup: CDR1 MGHRA, CDR2 YSYEKL. V gave up 1 base and J gave up 7 bases; unmatched junction bases: 5. The CDR3 has 15 amino acids. The CDR3 DNA sequence: TGCGCCAGCAGCCAAGCTCCAGGGGGCACTGAAAAACTGTTTTTT. It encodes CASSQAPGGTEKLFF.

The chain links TRBV5-6 to TRBJ1-6; 9 nucleotides match TRBD1. The V gene end was trimmed by 3 bases and the J gene end by 13 bases; junction bases not matched to a gene: 8. The CDR3 is 14 amino acids. CDR1 SGHDT and CDR2 YYEEEE come from the germline V gene. CDR3 amino acids: CASSSGTGIYPLHF. The CDR3 nucleotides read TGTGCCAGCAGCTCCGGGACAGGGATTTATCCCCTCCACTTT.

This clone was seen only a few times. This rearrangement joins TRBV5-1 to TRBJ1-2, with 7 bases identical to TRBD1. The CDR3 extends over 14 amino acids. Per the germline V gene, CDR1 is SGHRS and CDR2 is YFSETQ. The V gene end was trimmed by 4 bases and the J gene end by 5 bases; junction bases not matched to a gene: 8. CDR3 coding DNA: TGCGCCAGCAGCCCCACCGGGACAGCTTATGGCTACACCTTC. It codes for CASSPTGTAYGYTF.

This clone was seen a handful of times. The chain links TRBV6-5 to TRBJ2-7; the D gene is possibly TRBD2 (6 bases). The CDR3 is 12 amino acids. V was clipped by 11 bases and J by 0 bases, with 11 bases between them. The germline CDR1 and CDR2 sequences are MNHEY and SVGAGI. The CDR3 DNA reads TGTGCCCTCTCGGGGGACTCCTACGAGCAGTACTTC. Residues: CALSGDSYEQYF.

The V and J genes are TRBV5-6 and TRBJ2-3; TRBD2 is a possible D gene (7 bases). Germline V CDR1 and CDR2: SGHDT, YYEEEE. Trimming stripped 2 bases from V and 8 bases from J, with 15 bases between. The length of the CDR3 is 14 residues. This CDR3 reads CASSFYREGSTQYF. The CDR3, as DNA: TGTGCCAGCAGCTTTTACAGGGAGGGGAGTACGCAGTATTTT.

The chain is built from TRBV3-1 (or the pseudogene TRBV3-2) and TRBJ1-6, with D possibly matching TRBD1 (5 bases). This CDR3 comprises 16 residues. From germline, CDR1 is LGHDT and CDR2 YNNKEL (reference sequence). The V gene lost 0 bases and the J gene lost 3 bases, with 9 bases spanning the gap. CDR3 nucleotides: TGTGCCAGCAGCCAAGAAGGGGCCCGCTATAATTCACCCCTCCACTTT. Protein product: CASSQEGARYNSPLHF.

The CDR3 bases are TGTGCCAGCAGCGCCGGGACAGGGGGTAAGAGGGCTGGAAACACCATATATTTT. It is translated as CASSAGTGGKRAGNTIYF. V usage is TRBV9 and J usage is TRBJ1-3, with 11 positions matching TRBD1. Looked up from germline, CDR1 is SGDLS and CDR2 is YYNGEE. The CDR3 covers 18 residues. Losses at the gene ends were 3 bases for V and 2 bases for J; bases not matched to a gene: 10.

CDR3 region: CASSLERTSYGYTF. The CDR3 DNA reads as TGTGCCAGCAGCTTAGAACGGACAAGCTATGGCTACACCTTC. This chain uses TRBV11-2 with TRBJ1-2; D perhaps matches TRBD1 (5 bases). The CDR3 consists of 14 residues. With 0 bases removed from V and 4 bases from J, the gap between germline ends came to 9 bases. Per the germline V gene, CDR1 is SGHAT and CDR2 is FQNNGV.

The CDR3 spells CASSVTGTEPAEAFF. The CDR3 coding sequence is TGTGCCAGCAGCGTGACCGGGACAGAGCCAGCTGAAGCTTTCTTT. V and J are TRBV9 and TRBJ1-1; 7 bases map to TRBD1. This CDR3 spans 15 amino acids. Trimming took 2 bases from V and 6 from J; bases not matched to a gene: 10. Per the germline V gene, CDR1 is SGDLS and CDR2 is YYNGEE. Using reference TRBV9 and TRBJ1-1 for the parts outside the CDR3, the full variable domain is DSGVTQTPKHLITATGQRVTLRCSPRSGDLSVYWYQQSLDQGLQFLIQYYNGEERAKGNILERFSAQQFPDLHSELNLSSLELGDSALYFCASSVTGTEPAEAFFGQGTRLTVV.

The chain couples TRBV30 to TRBJ2-2; 10 nucleotides line up with TRBD2. CDR3 length: 15 amino acids. Trimming cost V 1 base and J 1 base; bases outside gene matches: 0. Germline assignment: CDR1 GTSNPN and CDR2 SVGIG (reference sequence). The CDR3, as DNA: TGTGCCTGGAGTGGACTAGCGGGGAACACCGGGGAGCTGTTTTTT. It specifies CAWSGLAGNTGELFF.

The rearrangement uses TRBV15 and TRBJ2-5, with D perhaps matching TRBD2 (6 bases). The V end lost 1 base, the J end lost 5 bases, and 17 bases lay between the germline ends. From germline, CDR1 is LNHNV and CDR2 YYDKDF (reference sequence). The CDR3 totals 16 residues. In nucleotides, the CDR3 is TGTGCCACCAGCAGAGTATTGGAGGGGCCGGCGGAGACCCAGTACTTC. Translating gives CATSRVLEGPAETQYF.

The rearrangement links TRBV5-4 to TRBJ2-5, with D maybe TRBD2 (5 bases). The germline CDR1 and CDR2 sequences are SGHNT and YYREEE (reference sequence). The V gene lost 4 bases and the J gene lost 1 base, with 14 bases spanning the gap. The CDR3 consists of 15 residues. Here the CDR3 reads CASSKGSGIQETQYF. The CDR3 region has the DNA TGTGCCAGCAGCAAAGGGTCGGGGATCCAAGAGACCCAGTACTTC.

V gene TRBV19 combines with J gene TRBJ2-3; TRBD2 matches at 7 bases. CDR3 size: 13 residues. With 9 bases clipped from V and 0 bases from J, the junction kept 3 bases outside the gene matches. CDR1 is LNHDA, CDR2 SQIVND, per germline (reference sequence). DNA for the CDR3: TGTGCCAGCGGGGGGAGGAGCACAGATACGCAGTATTTT. This translates into CASGGRSTDTQYF.

The chain joins TRBV5-8 to TRBJ2-5; D perhaps matches TRBD1 (6 bases). The CDR3 loop spans 14 amino acids. In germline, CDR1 is SGHTS, CDR2 YDEGEE. V shed 4 bases and J shed 1 base, with 11 bases lying between them. For the CDR3, the DNA is TGTGCCAGCAGCGATACAGGGCCCCAAGAGACCCAGTACTTC. Encoded protein: CASSDTGPQETQYF.

V usage is TRBV10-1 and J usage is TRBJ2-7, with 7 nucleotides matching TRBD1. Germline trimming cut 8 bases from V and 4 bases from J; bases unmatched to any gene: 11. In germline, CDR1 is WNHNN, CDR2 SYGVQD (reference sequence). CDR3 length: 14 amino acids. CDR3 nucleotide sequence: TGCGCCAGCTTCGGACAGGTCGACGATTACGAGCAGTACTTC. This sequence encodes CASFGQVDDYEQYF.

The V call is TRBV5-6, the J call TRBJ2-2; TRBD2 aligns across 8 bases. This CDR3 is built from 16 residues. Germline trimming cut 4 bases from V and 4 bases from J; bases unmatched to any gene: 9. From germline, CDR1 is SGHDT and CDR2 YYEEEE. CDR3 residues: CASSGTGGRSTGELFF. CDR3 bases: TGTGCCAGCAGCGGGACGGGGGGGCGAAGCACCGGGGAGCTGTTTTTT.

CDR3: CASSSEGQLYGYTF. The CDR3, as DNA: TGTGCCAGCAGTTCGGAGGGACAGCTCTATGGCTACACCTTC. The chain links TRBV6-5 to TRBJ1-2; 7 positions match TRBD1. This CDR3 is 14 amino acids long. The V and J ends lost 4 bases and 4 bases, in that order; junction bases with no gene match: 6. Germline CDR1 and CDR2: MNHEY and SVGAGI.

This sequence joins TRBV5-5 and TRBJ1-5; D is perhaps TRBD1 (6 bases). The V end was cut by 0 bases, the J end by 4 bases, with 8 bases between. The CDR3 runs to 14 residues. Germline-derived CDR1 and CDR2 are SGHKS and YYEKEE (reference sequence). The CDR3 spells CASSLEGGNQPQHF. The CDR3 DNA reads as TGTGCCAGCAGCTTGGAGGGGGGGAATCAGCCCCAGCATTTT.

The chain recombines TRBV30 with TRBJ1-2; 7 nucleotides line up with TRBD1. Germline loops: CDR1 GTSNPN, CDR2 SVGIG (reference sequence). CDR3 length: 12 residues. V lost 5 bases, J lost 8 bases, and 8 bases stayed unmatched. The DNA for the CDR3 is TGTGCCTGGGGAAAGGGGGCGAGGGGCTACACCTTC. This codes for CAWGKGARGYTF.

The J gene is TRBJ1-2, the V gene TRBV27; D might be TRBD1 (6 bases). The germline V gene encodes CDR1 MNHEY and CDR2 SMNVEV (reference sequence). Deletions cut 3 bases from V and 7 bases from J, with 15 bases between. The CDR3 consists of 14 residues. The CDR3 loop reads CASSFRTDGCGYTF. CDR3 sequence (DNA): TGTGCCAGCAGTTTCCGGACAGATGGCTGTGGCTACACCTTC.

This clone occurred once. The CDR3 DNA is TGTGCCAGCAGCGTCGTAGCGGGGGGTAACACCGGGGAGCTGTTTTTT. This encodes CASSVVAGGNTGELFF. The rearrangement uses TRBV9 and TRBJ2-2; 10 positions match TRBD2. CDR1 and CDR2 (germline): SGDLS, YYNGEE. The CDR3 contains 16 residues. The V and J ends lost 2 bases and 2 bases, in that order; junction bases with no gene match: 3.

The gene calls are TRBV12-5 and TRBJ2-1; 11 nucleotides line up with TRBD2. The V gene end was trimmed by 5 bases and the J gene end by 6 bases; junction bases not matched to a gene: 12. Germline-derived CDR1 and CDR2 are LGHNT and FRNRAP. The CDR3 totals 17 residues. This chain's CDR3 is CASGPSVDSGGANEQFF. The CDR3 DNA reads TGTGCTAGTGGTCCCTCTGTTGATAGCGGGGGGGCCAATGAGCAGTTCTTC.